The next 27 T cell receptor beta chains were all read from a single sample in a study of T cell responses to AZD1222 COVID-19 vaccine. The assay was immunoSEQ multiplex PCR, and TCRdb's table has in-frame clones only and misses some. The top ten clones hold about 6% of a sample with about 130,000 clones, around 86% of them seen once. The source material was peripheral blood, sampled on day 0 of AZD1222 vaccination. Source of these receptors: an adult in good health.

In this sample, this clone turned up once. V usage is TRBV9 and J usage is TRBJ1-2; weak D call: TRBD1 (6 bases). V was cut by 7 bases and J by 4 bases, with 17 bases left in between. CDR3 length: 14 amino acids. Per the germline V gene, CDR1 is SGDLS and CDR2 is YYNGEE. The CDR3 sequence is CASEPLGGPYGYTF. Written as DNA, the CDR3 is TGTGCCAGCGAACCGTTGGGGGGCCCCTATGGCTACACCTTC.

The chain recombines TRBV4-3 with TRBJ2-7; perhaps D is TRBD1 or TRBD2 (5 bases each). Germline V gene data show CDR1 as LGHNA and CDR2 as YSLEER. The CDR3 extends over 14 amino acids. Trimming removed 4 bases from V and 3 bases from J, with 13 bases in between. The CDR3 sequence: CASSPRDGDYEQYF. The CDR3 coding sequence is TGCGCCAGCAGCCCAAGGGACGGAGACTACGAGCAGTACTTC.

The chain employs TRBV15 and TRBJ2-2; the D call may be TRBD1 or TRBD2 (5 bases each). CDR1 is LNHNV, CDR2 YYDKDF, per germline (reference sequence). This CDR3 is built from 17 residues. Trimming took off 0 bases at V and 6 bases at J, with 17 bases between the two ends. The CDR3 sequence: CATSRDLGTATSGELFF. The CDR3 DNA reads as TGTGCCACCAGCAGAGATCTGGGGACCGCCACCTCCGGGGAGCTGTTTTTT.

For the CDR3, the DNA is TGTGCCATCAGTGGACACGATAACTATGGCTACACCTTC. Translated, it gives CAISGHDNYGYTF. The chain has TRBV10-3 and TRBJ1-2; no reliable D call. This CDR3 contains 13 residues. Germline V gene lookup returns CDR1 ENHRY and CDR2 SYGVKD. V shed 4 bases and J shed 1 base, with 7 bases lying between them.

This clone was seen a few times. This CDR3 reads CASSLDRNTEAFF. The CDR3, as DNA: TGCGCCAGCAGCTTGGACAGGAACACTGAAGCTTTCTTT. The gene calls are TRBV5-1 and TRBJ1-1, with D unclear. This CDR3 has 13 residues. V gave up 0 bases and J gave up 1 base, with 4 bases separating them. Germline V gives CDR1 SGHRS, CDR2 YFSETQ. The full variable domain, in which reference TRBV5-1 and TRBJ1-1 provide the parts outside the CDR3, is KAGVTQTPRYLIKTRGQQVTLSCSPISGHRSVSWYQQTPGQGLQFLFEYFSETQRNKGNFPGRFSGRQFSNSRSEMNVSTLELGDSALYLCASSLDRNTEAFFGQGTRLTVV.

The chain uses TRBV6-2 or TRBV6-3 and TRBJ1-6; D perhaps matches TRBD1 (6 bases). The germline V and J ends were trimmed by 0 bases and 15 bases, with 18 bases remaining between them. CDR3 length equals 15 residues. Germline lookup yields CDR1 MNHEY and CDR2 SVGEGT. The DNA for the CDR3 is TGTGCCAGCAGTTACTCTGGGGGCCGCGATATTCACCTCCACTTT. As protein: CASSYSGGRDIHLHF.

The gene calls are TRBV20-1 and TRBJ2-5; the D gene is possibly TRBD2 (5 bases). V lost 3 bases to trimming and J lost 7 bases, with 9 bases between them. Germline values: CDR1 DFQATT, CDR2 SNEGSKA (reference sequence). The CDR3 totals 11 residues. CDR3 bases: TGCAGTGCTAGGGACTTGGGGACCCAGTACTTC. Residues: CSARDLGTQYF.

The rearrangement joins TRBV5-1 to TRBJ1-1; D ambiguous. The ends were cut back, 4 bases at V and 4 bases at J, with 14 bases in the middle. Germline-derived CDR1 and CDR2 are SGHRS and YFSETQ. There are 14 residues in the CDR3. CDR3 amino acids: CASSKEVVGTEAFF. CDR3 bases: TGCGCCAGCAGCAAGGAAGTGGTTGGCACTGAAGCTTTCTTT.

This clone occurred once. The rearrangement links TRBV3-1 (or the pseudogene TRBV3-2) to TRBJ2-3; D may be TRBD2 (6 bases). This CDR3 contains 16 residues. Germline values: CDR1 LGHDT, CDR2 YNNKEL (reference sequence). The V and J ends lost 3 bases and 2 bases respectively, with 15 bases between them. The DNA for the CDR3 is TGTGCCAGCAGCCATAGCGGCCGAGGGGCCACAGATACGCAGTATTTT. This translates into CASSHSGRGATDTQYF.

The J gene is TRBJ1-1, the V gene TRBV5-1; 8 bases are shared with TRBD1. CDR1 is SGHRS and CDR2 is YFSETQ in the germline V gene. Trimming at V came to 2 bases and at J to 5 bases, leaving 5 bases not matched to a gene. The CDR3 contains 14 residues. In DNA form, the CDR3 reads TGCGCCAGCAGCTTTGCCACAGGGGGGACTGAAGCTTTCTTT. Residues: CASSFATGGTEAFF. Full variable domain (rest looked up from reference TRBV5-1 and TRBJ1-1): KAGVTQTPRYLIKTRGQQVTLSCSPISGHRSVSWYQQTPGQGLQFLFEYFSETQRNKGNFPGRFSGRQFSNSRSEMNVSTLELGDSALYLCASSFATGGTEAFFGQGTRLTVV.

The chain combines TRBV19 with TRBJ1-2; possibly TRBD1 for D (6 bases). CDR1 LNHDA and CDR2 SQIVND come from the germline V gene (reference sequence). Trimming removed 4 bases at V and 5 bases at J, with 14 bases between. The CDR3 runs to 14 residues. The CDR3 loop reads CASSREQGFYGYTF. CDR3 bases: TGTGCCAGTAGTAGGGAACAGGGATTTTATGGCTACACCTTC.

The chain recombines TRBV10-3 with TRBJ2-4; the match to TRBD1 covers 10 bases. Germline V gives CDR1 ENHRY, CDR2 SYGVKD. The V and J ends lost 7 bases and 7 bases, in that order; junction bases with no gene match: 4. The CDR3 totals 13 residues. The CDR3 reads CAITPGQGNIQYF. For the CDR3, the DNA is TGTGCCATCACTCCGGGACAGGGGAACATTCAGTACTTC.

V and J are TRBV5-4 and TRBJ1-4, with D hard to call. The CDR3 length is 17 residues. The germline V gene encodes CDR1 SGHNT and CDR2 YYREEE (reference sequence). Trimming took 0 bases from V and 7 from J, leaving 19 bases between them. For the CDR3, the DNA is TGTGCCAGCAGCTTGGGGATGAAATTGTTACGGCGTGAAAAACTGTTTTTT. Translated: CASSLGMKLLRREKLFF.

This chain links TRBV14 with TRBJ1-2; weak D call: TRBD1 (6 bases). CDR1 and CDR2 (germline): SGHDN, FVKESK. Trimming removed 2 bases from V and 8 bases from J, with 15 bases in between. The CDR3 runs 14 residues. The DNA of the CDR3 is TGTGCCAGCAGCCAACCAAATACCGGGGGCGGCTACACCTTC. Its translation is CASSQPNTGGGYTF.

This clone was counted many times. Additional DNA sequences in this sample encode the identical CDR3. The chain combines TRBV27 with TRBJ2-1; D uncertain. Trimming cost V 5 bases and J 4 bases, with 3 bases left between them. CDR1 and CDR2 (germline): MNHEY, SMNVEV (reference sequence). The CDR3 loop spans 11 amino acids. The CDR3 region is CASSLYNEQFF. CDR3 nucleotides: TGTGCCAGCAGTCTTTACAATGAGCAGTTCTTC.

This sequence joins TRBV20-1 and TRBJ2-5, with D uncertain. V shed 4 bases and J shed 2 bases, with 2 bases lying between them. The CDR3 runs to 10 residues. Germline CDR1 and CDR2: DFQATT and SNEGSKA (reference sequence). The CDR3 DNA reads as TGCAGTGCTAAACAAGAGACCCAGTACTTC. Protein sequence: CSAKQETQYF.

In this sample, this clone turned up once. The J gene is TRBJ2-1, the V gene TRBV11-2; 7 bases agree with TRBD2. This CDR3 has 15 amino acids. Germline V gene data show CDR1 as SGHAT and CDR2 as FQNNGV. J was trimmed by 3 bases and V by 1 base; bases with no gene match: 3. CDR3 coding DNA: TGTGCCAGCAGCTTAGCTAGCGGCTTCTACAATGAGCAGTTCTTC. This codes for CASSLASGFYNEQFF.

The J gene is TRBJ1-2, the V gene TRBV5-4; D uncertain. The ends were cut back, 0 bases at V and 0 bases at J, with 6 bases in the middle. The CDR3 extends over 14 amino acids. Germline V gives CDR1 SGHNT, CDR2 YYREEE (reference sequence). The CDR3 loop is CASSLDTANYGYTF. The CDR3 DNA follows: TGTGCCAGCAGCTTGGACACCGCTAACTATGGCTACACCTTC.

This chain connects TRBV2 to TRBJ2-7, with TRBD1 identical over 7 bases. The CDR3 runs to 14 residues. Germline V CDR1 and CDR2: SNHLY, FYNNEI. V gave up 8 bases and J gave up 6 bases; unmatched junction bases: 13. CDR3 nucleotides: TGTGCCAGCCGACAGGTAGGACAGGCGCCCGAGCAGTACTTC. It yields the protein CASRQVGQAPEQYF.

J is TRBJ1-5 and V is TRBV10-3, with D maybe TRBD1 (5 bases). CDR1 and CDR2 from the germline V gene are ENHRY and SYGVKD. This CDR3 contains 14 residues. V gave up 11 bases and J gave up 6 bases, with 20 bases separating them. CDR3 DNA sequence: TGTGCCTCCACGGCCGGGACCCGCGGTCAGCCCCAGCATTTT. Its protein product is CASTAGTRGQPQHF.

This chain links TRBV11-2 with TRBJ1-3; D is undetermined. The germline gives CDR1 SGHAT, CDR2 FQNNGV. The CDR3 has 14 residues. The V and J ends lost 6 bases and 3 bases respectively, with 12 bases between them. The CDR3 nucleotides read TGTGCCAGCAGTCGCGAAGTGGGTGGAAACACCATATATTTT. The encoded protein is CASSREVGGNTIYF.

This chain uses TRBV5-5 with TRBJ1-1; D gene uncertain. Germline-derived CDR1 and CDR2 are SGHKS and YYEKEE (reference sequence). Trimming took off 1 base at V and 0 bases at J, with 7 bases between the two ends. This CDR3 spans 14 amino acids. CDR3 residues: CASSLFALNTEAFF. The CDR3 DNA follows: TGTGCCAGCAGCTTGTTCGCTTTGAACACTGAAGCTTTCTTT. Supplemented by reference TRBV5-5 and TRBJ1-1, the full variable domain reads DAGVTQSPTHLIKTRGQQVTLRCSPISGHKSVSWYQQVLGQGPQFIFQYYEKEERGRGNFPDRFSARQFPNYSSELNVNALLLGDSALYLCASSLFALNTEAFFGQGTRLTVV.

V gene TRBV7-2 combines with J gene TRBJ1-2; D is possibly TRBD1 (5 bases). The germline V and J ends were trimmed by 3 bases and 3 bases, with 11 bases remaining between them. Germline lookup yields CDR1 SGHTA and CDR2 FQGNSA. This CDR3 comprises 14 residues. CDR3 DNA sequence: TGTGCCAGCAGCTTGGTGCAGGGATACTATGGCTACACCTTC. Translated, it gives CASSLVQGYYGYTF.

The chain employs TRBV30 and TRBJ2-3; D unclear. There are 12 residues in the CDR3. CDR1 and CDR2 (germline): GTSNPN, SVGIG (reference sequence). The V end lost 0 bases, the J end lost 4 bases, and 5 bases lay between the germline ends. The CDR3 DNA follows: TGTGCCTGGAGTGTCAGGTCAGATACGCAGTATTTT. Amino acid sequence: CAWSVRSDTQYF. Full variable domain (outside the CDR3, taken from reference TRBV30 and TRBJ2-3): SQTIHQWPATLVQPVGSPLSLECTVEGTSNPNLYWYRQAAGRGLQLLFYSVGIGQISSEVPQNLSASRPQDRQFILSSKKLLLSDSGFYLCAWSVRSDTQYFGPGTRLTVL.

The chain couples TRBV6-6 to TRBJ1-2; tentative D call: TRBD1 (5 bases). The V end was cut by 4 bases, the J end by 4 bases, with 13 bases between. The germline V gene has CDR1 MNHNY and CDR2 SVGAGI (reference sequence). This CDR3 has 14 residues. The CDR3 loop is CASSLDTHRYGYTF. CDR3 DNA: TGTGCCAGCAGTTTGGACACCCACCGCTATGGCTACACCTTC.

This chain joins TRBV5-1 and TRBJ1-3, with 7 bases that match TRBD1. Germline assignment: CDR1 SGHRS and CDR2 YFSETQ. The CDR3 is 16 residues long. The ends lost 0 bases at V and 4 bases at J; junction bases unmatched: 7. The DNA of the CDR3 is TGCGCCAGCAGCTTGGGGAACACAGGGGACGGAAACACCATATATTTT. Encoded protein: CASSLGNTGDGNTIYF.

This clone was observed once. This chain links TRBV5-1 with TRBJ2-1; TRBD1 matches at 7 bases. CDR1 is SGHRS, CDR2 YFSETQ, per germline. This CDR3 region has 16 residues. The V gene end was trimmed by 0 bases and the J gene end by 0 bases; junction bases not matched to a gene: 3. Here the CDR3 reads CASSLASGGSYNEQFF. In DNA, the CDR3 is TGCGCCAGCAGCTTGGCATCAGGGGGCTCCTACAATGAGCAGTTCTTC.